These 8 T cell receptor beta chains were sequenced from one sample in a study of early T cells in non-severe SARS-CoV-2 infection. TCRdb reprocessed the 5' RACE reads with MiXCR, giving one entry per CDR3 protein. The sample lists tens of thousands of distinct CDR3 sequences, roughly 10% occurring once. Sequenced material: whole blood. Source of these receptors: an adult who was a healthcare worker with PCR-confirmed SARS-CoV-2 infection or an uninfected control (not recorded which).

This rearrangement joins TRBV5-1 to TRBJ2-7, with 7 bases that match TRBD1. Unmatched junction bases numbered 9, after V lost 4 bases and J lost 5 bases. This CDR3 region has 14 residues. Germline V CDR1 and CDR2: SGHRS, YFSETQ. CDR3: CASSPRTGPNEQYF. The CDR3 coding sequence is TGCGCCAGCAGCCCACGGACAGGTCCCAACGAGCAGTACTTC.

This clonotype was seen only a few times. The chain is built from TRBV10-3 and TRBJ1-1, with TRBD1 identical over 10 bases. V trimming: 10 bases; J trimming: 5 bases; junction bases outside the gene matches: 7. There are 13 residues in the CDR3. CDR1 is ENHRY and CDR2 is SYGVKD in the germline V gene. Here the CDR3 DNA reads TGTGCCACCCGACAGGGGGCAGGAACTGAAGCTTTCTTT. Translated: CATRQGAGTEAFF.

The sample holds a few counts of this clonotype. V gene TRBV20-1 combines with J gene TRBJ1-1; TRBD1 might be the D (5 bases). Germline lookup yields CDR1 DFQATT and CDR2 SNEGSKA (reference sequence). There are 14 residues in the CDR3. Trimming took off 3 bases at V and 5 bases at J, with 16 bases between the two ends. CDR3 coding DNA: TGCAGTGCTAGTACCCGGCAGGGAGGTACTGAAGCTTTCTTT. As protein: CSASTRQGGTEAFF.

This clonotype came up many times. V and J are TRBV6-6 and TRBJ2-1; D gene uncertain. Trimming removed 0 bases from V and 2 bases from J, with 2 bases in between. Germline lookup yields CDR1 MNHNY and CDR2 SVGAGI (reference sequence). There are 13 residues in the CDR3. This CDR3 is CASSYSTYNEQFF. CDR3 nucleotide sequence: TGTGCCAGCAGTTACTCGACCTACAATGAGCAGTTCTTC.

This chain connects TRBV6-2 or TRBV6-3 to TRBJ2-3, with 12 bases that match TRBD2. The CDR3 length is 16 residues. Trimming cost V 5 bases and J 4 bases; bases outside gene matches: 7. CDR1 is MNHEY and CDR2 is SVGEGT in the germline V gene. The CDR3 DNA is TGTGCCAGCAGTCCGGGACTAGCGGGCCCGTCAGATACGCAGTATTTT. Amino acid sequence: CASSPGLAGPSDTQYF.

A few counts support this clonotype. The V and J genes are TRBV20-1 and TRBJ1-5; D is undetermined. Germline V CDR1 and CDR2: DFQATT, SNEGSKA (reference sequence). Trimming took 1 base from V and 7 from J, leaving 11 bases between them. CDR3 length: 13 amino acids. The CDR3 DNA sequence: TGCAGTGCTAGAGGCGGCGCGGAGCAGCCCCAGCATTTT. This encodes CSARGGAEQPQHF.

This clonotype was observed many times. This chain joins TRBV7-2 and TRBJ2-3; D gene uncertain. This CDR3 is built from 14 residues. Trimming pared 2 bases from V and 6 bases from J, leaving 12 bases between. CDR1 and CDR2 from the germline V gene are SGHTA and FQGNSA. The CDR3 DNA reads as TGTGCCAGCAGCTTACGGGCCCGACCGGATACGCAGTATTTT. Its protein product is CASSLRARPDTQYF.

The chain is built from TRBV29-1 and TRBJ2-7; 9 nucleotides match TRBD1. CDR1 and CDR2 (germline): SQVTM, ANQGSEA. CDR3 size: 13 residues. With 7 bases clipped from V and 4 bases from J, the junction kept 8 bases outside the gene matches. The CDR3 DNA follows: TGCAGCGGCACGGGACAGGGTAATTACGAGCAGTACTTC. Its translation is CSGTGQGNYEQYF.